The 18 T cell receptor beta chains in this list originate from one sample, sequenced in a study of glioma-infiltrating T cells. The iRepertoire nested amplicon-rescue multiplex PCR amplified TCR alpha and beta CDR3s from RNA. TCRdb independently ran MiXCR on the multiplex PCR reads; one entry per CDR3 protein. The sample lists around 190,000 distinct CDR3 sequences, about 47% occurring once. The sequencing sample was made of glioma tissue, nonneoplastic brain tissue, or PBMCs (not recorded which). These receptors were collected from a human donor with low-grade glioma or glioblastoma, undergoing nonglioma brain surgery, or in good health (not recorded which).

This clonotype was seen many times. The chain recombines TRBV7-2 with TRBJ2-1; TRBD2 agrees at 11 bases. The germline V gene has CDR1 SGHTA and CDR2 FQGNSA. The trim removed 6 bases at V and 9 bases at J, leaving 10 bases unmatched. The CDR3 loop spans 15 amino acids. The CDR3 reads CASRALGLAGGEQFF. CDR3 coding DNA: TGTGCCAGCAGGGCCCTGGGGCTAGCGGGAGGTGAGCAGTTCTTC.

In its sample, this clonotype was seen a few times. The chain links TRBV4-1 to TRBJ2-1, with 7 bases matching TRBD2. The CDR3 contains 16 residues. The V and J ends lost 2 bases and 5 bases, in that order; junction bases with no gene match: 9. The germline V gene has CDR1 MGHRA and CDR2 YSYEKL. As DNA, the CDR3 is TGCGCCAGCAGCCAATCTTCAGCGGGAAGGGACAATGAGCAGTTCTTC. It codes for CASSQSSAGRDNEQFF.

This clonotype has just a few counts. This chain connects TRBV24-1 to TRBJ2-1; 14 positions match TRBD2. V dropped 1 base and J dropped 9; count of bases not matched to a gene: 7. The CDR3 length is 17 residues. CDR1 and CDR2 from the germline V gene are KGHDR and SFDVKD. CDR3 residues: CATSDFLGLAGAGEQFF. Here the CDR3 DNA reads TGTGCCACCAGTGATTTTCTGGGACTAGCGGGAGCCGGTGAGCAGTTCTTC.

This clonotype appeared many times. The genes are TRBV10-3 and TRBJ1-2; D remains ambiguous. Trimming pared 6 bases from V and 4 bases from J, leaving 9 bases between. This CDR3 has 12 residues. Germline V gene lookup returns CDR1 ENHRY and CDR2 SYGVKD. The CDR3 sequence is CAISFDGYGYTF. In DNA, the CDR3 is TGTGCCATCAGCTTCGACGGCTATGGCTACACCTTC.

Comments on this clonotype: This clone may be a read error of a much larger clone one base away. The chain employs TRBV28 and TRBJ1-1; D is perhaps TRBD1 (6 bases). The CDR3 runs to 14 residues. Germline V gene sequence: CDR1 MDHEN, CDR2 SYDVKM. Between the trimmed V and J ends, which lost 6 bases and 3 bases, there was a span of 14 bases. The CDR3 DNA follows: TGTGCCAGCAGGCGCCATGGGGGCGACACTGAAGCTTTCTTT. It encodes CASRRHGGDTEAFF.

The CDR3 loop is CAISGQINYGYTF. CDR3 coding DNA: TGTGCCATCAGTGGGCAGATTAACTATGGCTACACCTTC. This sequence joins TRBV10-3 and TRBJ1-2; D is ambiguous. V lost 4 bases, J lost 1 base, and 7 bases lay in between. The CDR3 totals 13 residues. CDR1 is ENHRY, CDR2 SYGVKD, per germline.

For this clonotype: The junction departs from germline at one end; a sequencing error may be responsible. The V and J genes are TRBV4-1 and TRBJ2-7; D is undetermined. The germline V gene encodes CDR1 MGHRA and CDR2 YSYEKL. The CDR3 sequence is 12 residues long. In DNA form, the CDR3 reads TGCGCCAGCAGCAAAGATCAGATCGAGAAGTACTTC. It encodes CASSKDQIEKYF.

As to this clonotype: A read error may be the cause here, since a much bigger clone is one base away. The genes are TRBV6-1 and TRBJ2-7; possibly TRBD2 for D (5 bases). CDR1 is MNHNS, CDR2 SASEGT, per germline. The CDR3 is made up of 15 amino acids. The DNA of the CDR3 is TGCGCCAGCAGTGAGTTCGGGGAAGAACCCTACGAGCAGTGCTTC. Its protein product is CASSEFGEEPYEQCF.

The table lists this clonotype with many counts. The chain carries TRBV4-2 and TRBJ2-7; D is undetermined. The V gene's germline CDR1 is LGHNA and CDR2 YNFKEQ. This CDR3 region has 12 residues. Trimming stripped 1 base from V and 3 bases from J, with 4 bases between. CDR3 sequence: CASSQVGYEQYF. CDR3 bases: TGTGCCAGCAGCCAAGTGGGCTACGAGCAGTACTTC.

This clonotype was recorded a few times. The chain combines TRBV5-8 with TRBJ1-1, with D possibly TRBD1 on 5 matching bases. This CDR3 region has 11 residues. Looked up from germline, CDR1 is SGHTS and CDR2 is YDEGEE. The ends were cut back, 5 bases at V and 7 bases at J, with 9 bases in the middle. The CDR3 protein is CASRSRDEAFF. The CDR3 DNA reads as TGTGCCAGCAGGAGCAGGGATGAAGCTTTCTTT.

This clonotype occurred many times. The chain uses TRBV20-1 and TRBJ2-3; 9 bases map to TRBD2. V dropped 2 bases and J dropped 2; count of bases not matched to a gene: 2. Germline CDR1 reads DFQATT; CDR2 reads SNEGSKA (reference sequence). The CDR3 has 14 residues. CDR3 region: CSARLAGTTDTQYF. The DNA for the CDR3 is TGCAGTGCTAGACTAGCGGGAACCACAGATACGCAGTATTTT.

The rearrangement uses TRBV4-3 and TRBJ2-1; 16 bases agree with TRBD2. The germline V gene has CDR1 LGHNA and CDR2 YSLEER. The CDR3 runs to 16 residues. With 4 bases clipped from V and 8 bases from J, the junction kept 5 bases outside the gene matches. This CDR3 is CASSPGGLAGGDEQFF. DNA of the CDR3: TGCGCCAGCAGCCCGGGGGGACTAGCGGGAGGGGATGAGCAGTTCTTC.

This clonotype was counted a few times. The chain joins TRBV2 to TRBJ1-5; the D gene is possibly TRBD1 (6 bases). CDR1 and CDR2 from the germline V gene are SNHLY and FYNNEI. Trimming left V 5 bases short and J 6 bases short, with 17 bases between. The CDR3 is 15 residues long. CDR3 amino acids: CASSSDSGRGQPQHF. For the CDR3, the DNA is TGTGCCAGCAGTTCGGACAGCGGACGGGGTCAGCCCCAGCATTTT. Looking up the rest from reference TRBV2 and TRBJ1-5 gives the full variable domain: EPEVTQTPSHQVTQMGQEVILRCVPISNHLYFYWYRQILGQKVEFLVSFYNNEISEKSEIFDDQFSVERPDGSNFTLKIRSTKLEDSAMYFCASSSDSGRGQPQHFGDGTRLSIL.

This clonotype was observed many times. The chain recombines TRBV7-2 with TRBJ1-5; 10 bases fit TRBD1. V trimming: 2 bases; J trimming: 5 bases; junction bases outside the gene matches: 3. The CDR3 length is 15 residues. The germline V gene has CDR1 SGHTA and CDR2 FQGNSA. In DNA form, the CDR3 reads TGTGCCAGCAGCTTACGGACAGGGGGGGATCAGCCCCAGCATTTT. It translates to CASSLRTGGDQPQHF. Full variable domain (rest looked up from reference TRBV7-2 and TRBJ1-5): GAGVSQSPSNKVTEKGKDVELRCDPISGHTALYWYRQSLGQGLEFLIYFQGNSAPDKSGLPSDRFSAERTGGSVSTLTIQRTQQEDSAVYLCASSLRTGGDQPQHFGDGTRLSIL.

The chain uses TRBV3-1 and TRBJ2-5; possible D gene TRBD1, 6 bases. Germline-derived CDR1 and CDR2 are LGHDT and YNNKEL (reference sequence). Trimming removed 4 bases from V and 1 base from J, with 13 bases in between. The CDR3 is 15 residues long. CDR3 protein: CASSPVGAAQETQYF. Written as DNA, the CDR3 is TGTGCCAGCAGCCCCGTGGGGGCGGCCCAAGAGACCCAGTACTTC.

Concerning this clonotype itself: A much larger clone differs by one base, so this may be a read error. This rearrangement joins TRBV12-3 or TRBV12-4 to TRBJ2-3, with a possible D match to TRBD2 (5 bases). The CDR3 is 15 residues long. The CDR3 spells CASSLLRASTDTKYF. The CDR3 nucleotides read TGTGCCAGCAGTTTACTACGGGCTAGCACAGATACGAAGTATTTT.

As concerns this clonotype: A much larger clonotype is one base distant, so this may be a read error. The rearrangement links TRBV25-1 to TRBJ2-7; D ambiguous. Germline V gene data show CDR1 as MGHDK and CDR2 as SYGVNS. This CDR3 region has 15 residues. CDR3 DNA sequence: TGTGGCAGCAGTGATTCCGGACGGAAGACCTACGAGCAGTACTTC. Its translation is CGSSDSGRKTYEQYF.

About this clonotype: This may arise from a read error, as a much more abundant clone is one base away. The rearrangement joins TRBV7-9 to TRBJ2-5; D not certain. V lost 2 bases, J lost 4 bases, and 17 bases lay in between. Looked up from germline, CDR1 is SEHNR and CDR2 is FQNEAQ (reference sequence). The CDR3 is 16 amino acids. CDR3 in DNA: TGTGCCAGCAGCTTACCTTATTCCGTGGAAGGAGAGACCCAGTACTTC. This codes for CASSLPYSVEGETQYF.